These T cell receptor beta chains were read from a single sample in a study of Ad26.COV2.S vaccination and SARS-CoV-2 variants. Assay used: immunoSEQ multiplex PCR; TCRdb lists only in-frame clones, some missing. Here the sample spans 440,000 or so clones, about nine tenths being singletons. The input for sequencing was peripheral blood, taken in a trial of Ad26.COV2.S vaccine versus placebo. These receptors were obtained from a person aged 18 to 59 who received the Ad26.COV2.S COVID-19 vaccine or a placebo. The CDR3 runs from the conserved cysteine through the conserved F or W. A D gene is named only where the DNA matches it firmly. Size is omitted from some rows. Given values are once, few, many or a class for expanded clones.

J gene,V gene,clone size,D gene,CDR3 DNA,CDR3 protein
TRBJ1-6,TRBV9,NA,NA,TGTGCCAGCAGCGTAGGGCGGGGGCCTAATTCACCCCTCCACTTT,CASSVGRGPNSPLHF
TRBJ1-1,TRBV7-2,NA,NA,TGTGCCAGCAGCTTCACGGGACTCATTGAAGCTTTCTTT,CASSFTGLIEAFF
TRBJ2-2,TRBV6-5,once,NA,TGTGCCAGCTTGAAGGACAGAAGGAACACCGGGGAGCTGTTTTTT,CASLKDRRNTGELFF
TRBJ2-1,TRBV28,NA,NA,TGTGCCAGCAGACAGGACCGTGCCTTTTACAATGAGCAGTTCTTC,CASRQDRAFYNEQFF
TRBJ2-2,TRBV3-1/TRBV3-2,NA,TRBD2,TGTGCCAGCAGCCAAGTTGCGGGGGCCGGGGAGCTGTTTTTT,CASSQVAGAGELFF
TRBJ2-7,TRBV28,NA,TRBD2,TGTGCCAGCAGTTTTCGTGGACTAGCGGGGGCCTCCTACGAGCAGTACTTC,CASSFRGLAGASYEQYF
TRBJ1-2,TRBV11-2,NA,TRBD1,TGTGCCAGCAGCTTATCCTCAGGGGGCGGGAACTATGGCTACACCTTC,CASSLSSGGGNYGYTF
TRBJ1-1,TRBV4-3,NA,NA,TGCGCCAGCAGCCAAGCGCTACACTTGAACACTGAAGCTTTCTTT,CASSQALHLNTEAFF
TRBJ1-3,TRBV2,NA,NA,TGTGCCTGGGACGGAAGCTCTGGAAACACCATATATTTT,CAWDGSSGNTIYF
TRBJ2-5,TRBV5-6,once,TRBD2,TGTGCCAGCAGCTTTGCGGGGGGGCCGGGAGAGACCCAGTACTTC,CASSFAGGPGETQYF
TRBJ2-5,TRBV2,NA,NA,TGTGCCAGCAACTTACGAGAGACCCAGTACTTC,CASNLRETQYF